This T cell receptor beta chain comes out of a study of post-analysis software for immune sequencing data. Overall study findings and caveats: Among five TRBV segments more frequent in patients than controls were TRBV5-6, TRBV5-1 and TRBV20-1.

With regard to this clonotype: Its target is unknown.

Trimming removed 5 bases from V and 7 bases from J, with 12 bases in between. The CDR3 runs 12 residues. Unique molecular identifiers had been added to the TCR beta cDNA libraries. Once about 0.9 to 11 million T cells were used, some 500,000 cDNA molecules resulted. TCRdb called the PCR reads again in MiXCR, with one record for every CDR3 protein. The table has hundreds of thousands of distinct CDR3 sequences, roughly 50% seen once. The specimen was blood. V gene TRBV12-3 or TRBV12-4 combines with J gene TRBJ2-7, with D unclear. This clonotype originated in a girl under 18 with multiple sclerosis. The CDR3 DNA sequence: TGTGCCAGCAGTAACCTTCGGCATGAGCAGTACTTC. This codes for CASSNLRHEQYF.